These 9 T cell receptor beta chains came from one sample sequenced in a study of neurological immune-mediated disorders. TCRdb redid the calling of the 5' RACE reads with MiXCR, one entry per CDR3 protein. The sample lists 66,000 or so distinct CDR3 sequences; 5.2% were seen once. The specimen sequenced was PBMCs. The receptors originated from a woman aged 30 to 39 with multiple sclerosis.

The CDR3 loop reads CASSRTGTGKTGELFF. The CDR3 DNA sequence: TGTGCCAGTAGTAGGACCGGGACAGGAAAAACCGGGGAGCTGTTTTTT. This chain links TRBV19 with TRBJ2-2; 8 nucleotides align to TRBD1. The CDR3 covers 16 residues. V gave up 4 bases and J gave up 5 bases; unmatched junction bases: 9. Germline V lookup: CDR1 LNHDA, CDR2 SQIVND (reference sequence).

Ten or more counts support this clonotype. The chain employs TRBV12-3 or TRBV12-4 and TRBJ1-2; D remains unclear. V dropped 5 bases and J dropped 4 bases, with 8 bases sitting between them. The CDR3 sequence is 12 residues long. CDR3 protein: CASSPPSYGYTF. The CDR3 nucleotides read TGTGCCAGCAGTCCCCCGAGCTATGGCTACACCTTC.

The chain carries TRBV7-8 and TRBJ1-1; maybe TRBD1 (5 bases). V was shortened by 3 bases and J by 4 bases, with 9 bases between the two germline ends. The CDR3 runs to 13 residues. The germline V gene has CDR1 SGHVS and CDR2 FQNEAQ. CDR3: CASSFKGATEAFF. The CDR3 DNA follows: TGTGCCAGCAGCTTCAAAGGGGCCACTGAAGCTTTCTTT.

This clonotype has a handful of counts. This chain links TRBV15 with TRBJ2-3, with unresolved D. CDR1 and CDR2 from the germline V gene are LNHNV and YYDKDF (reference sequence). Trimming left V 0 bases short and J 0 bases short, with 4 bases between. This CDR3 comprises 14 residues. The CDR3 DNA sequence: TGTGCCACCAGCAGAGATGATAGCACAGATACGCAGTATTTT. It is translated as CATSRDDSTDTQYF. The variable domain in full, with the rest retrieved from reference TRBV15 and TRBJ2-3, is DAMVIQNPRYQVTQFGKPVTLSCSQTLNHNVMYWYQQKSSQAPKLLFHYYDKDFNNEADTPDNFQSRRPNTSFCFLDIRSPGLGDTAMYLCATSRDDSTDTQYFGPGTRLTVL.

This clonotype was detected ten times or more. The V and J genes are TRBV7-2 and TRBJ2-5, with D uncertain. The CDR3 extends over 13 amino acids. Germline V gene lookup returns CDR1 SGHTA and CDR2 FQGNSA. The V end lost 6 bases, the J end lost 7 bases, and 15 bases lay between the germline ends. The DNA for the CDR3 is TGTGCCAGCAGAAATTTAGGGTCGGGGACCCAGTACTTC. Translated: CASRNLGSGTQYF.

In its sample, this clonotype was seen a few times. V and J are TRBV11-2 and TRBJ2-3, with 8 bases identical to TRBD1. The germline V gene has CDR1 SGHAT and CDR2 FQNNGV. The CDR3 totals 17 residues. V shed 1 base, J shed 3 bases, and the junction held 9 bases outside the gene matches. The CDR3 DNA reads TGTGCCAGCAGCTTAGGAGGGACAGGTCTGTTGACAGATACGCAGTATTTT. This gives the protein CASSLGGTGLLTDTQYF.

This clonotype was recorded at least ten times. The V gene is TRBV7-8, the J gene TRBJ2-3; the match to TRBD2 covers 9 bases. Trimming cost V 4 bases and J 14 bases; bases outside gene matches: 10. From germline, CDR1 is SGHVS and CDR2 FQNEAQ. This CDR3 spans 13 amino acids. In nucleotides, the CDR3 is TGTGCCAGCAGCTCATCGCCCGGGACTAGCTCGTATTTT. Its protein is CASSSSPGTSSYF.

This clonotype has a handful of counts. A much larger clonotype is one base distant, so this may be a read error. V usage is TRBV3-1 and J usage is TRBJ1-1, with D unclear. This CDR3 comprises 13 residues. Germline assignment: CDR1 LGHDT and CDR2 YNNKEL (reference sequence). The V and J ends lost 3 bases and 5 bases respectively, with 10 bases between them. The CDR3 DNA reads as TGTGCCAGCAGCCATGAAAGGGTAACTGAAGCTTTCTTT. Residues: CASSHERVTEAFF.

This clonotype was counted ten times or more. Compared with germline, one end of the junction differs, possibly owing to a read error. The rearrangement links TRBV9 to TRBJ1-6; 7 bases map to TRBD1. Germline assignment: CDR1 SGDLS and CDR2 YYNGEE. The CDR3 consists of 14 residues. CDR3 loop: CASSVAAGGSPLNF. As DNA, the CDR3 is TGTGCCAGCAGCGTAGCGGCAGGGGGGTCACCCCTCAACTTT.